This TCR beta chain was captured in a study of Ad26.COV2.S vaccination and SARS-CoV-2 variants. Germline-derived CDR1 and CDR2 are MNHNY and SVGAGI (reference sequence). Unmatched junction bases numbered 9, after V lost 6 bases and J lost 4 bases. This CDR3 has 15 amino acids. The sample's treatment: roughly 20 received Ad26.COV2.S at low or high dose, single or two shots; about five received placebo; per-sample allocation not given. Samples analyzed were those drawn on day 63 after the first vaccine or placebo injection. Data came from immunoSEQ multiplex PCR; TCRdb stores just in-frame clones and leaves some out. The sample includes some 480,000 clones, roughly nine tenths of them seen just once.

The TCR was taken from a person aged 18-60 years who received the Ad26.COV2.S COVID-19 vaccine or a placebo. The chain joins TRBV6-6 to TRBJ1-2, with 9 bases aligning to TRBD1. This specimen consisted of peripheral blood, obtained in a trial of Ad26.COV2.S vaccine versus placebo. CDR3 nucleotides: TGTGCCAGCAGGGGGACAGGGACCCAACCCTATGGCTACACCTTC. Amino acids: CASRGTGTQPYGYTF.